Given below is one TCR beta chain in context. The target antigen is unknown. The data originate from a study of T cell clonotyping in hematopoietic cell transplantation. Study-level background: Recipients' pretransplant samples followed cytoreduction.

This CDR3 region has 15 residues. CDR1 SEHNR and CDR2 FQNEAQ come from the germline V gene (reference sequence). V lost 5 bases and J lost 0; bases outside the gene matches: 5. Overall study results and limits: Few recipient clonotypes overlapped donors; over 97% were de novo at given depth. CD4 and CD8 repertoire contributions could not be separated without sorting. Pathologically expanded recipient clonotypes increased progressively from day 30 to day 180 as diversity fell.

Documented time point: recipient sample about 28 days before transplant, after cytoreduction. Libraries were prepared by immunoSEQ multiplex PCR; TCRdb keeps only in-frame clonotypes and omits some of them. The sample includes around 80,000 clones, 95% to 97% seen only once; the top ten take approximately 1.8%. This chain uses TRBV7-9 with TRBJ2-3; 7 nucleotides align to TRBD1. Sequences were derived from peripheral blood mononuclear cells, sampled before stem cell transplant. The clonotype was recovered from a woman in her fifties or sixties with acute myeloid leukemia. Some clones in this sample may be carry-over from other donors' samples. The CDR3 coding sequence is TGTGCCAGCAGCACACAGGGGATCAGCACAGATACGCAGTATTTT. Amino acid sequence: CASSTQGISTDTQYF.